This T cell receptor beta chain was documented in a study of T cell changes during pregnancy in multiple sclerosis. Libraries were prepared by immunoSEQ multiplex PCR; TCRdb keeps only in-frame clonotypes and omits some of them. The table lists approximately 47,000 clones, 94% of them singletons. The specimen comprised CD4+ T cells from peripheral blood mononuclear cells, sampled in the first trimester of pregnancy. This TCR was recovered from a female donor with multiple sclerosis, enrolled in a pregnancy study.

The CDR3 nucleotides are TGCGCCAGCCGACTTACAGGTGGGGGCACAGATACGCAGTATTTT. Residues: CASRLTGGGTDTQYF. This chain connects TRBV5-1 to TRBJ2-3; a possible D gene is TRBD1 (5 bases). Germline CDR1 and CDR2: SGHRS and YFSETQ. CDR3 length: 15 amino acids. V gave up 7 bases and J gave up 1 base, with 16 bases separating them.